This T cell receptor (beta chain) was recorded in a study of T cell responses to AZD1222 COVID-19 vaccine. The study's findings and limits: Vaccine-related CD4 TCRs covered spike, predominating at 160-218 and 743-854. Donors were chiefly white British, with a greater number of females, and clonal diversity was perhaps underestimated. In the spike-specific TCR repertoire, nearly half reportedly target unmutated variant regions.

The CDR3 contains 15 residues. Germline V gives CDR1 SGHRS, CDR2 YFSETQ. V lost 7 bases to trimming and J lost 0 bases, with 14 bases between them. About this clone itself: Its antigen is still unknown.

Some clones are missing from TCRdb's copy, which holds only in-frame ones; the method was immunoSEQ multiplex PCR. The data hold around 140,000 clones, with about 86% observed a single time. V gene TRBV5-1 combines with J gene TRBJ1-5; D might be TRBD1 (5 bases). The input for sequencing was peripheral blood, taken 28 days after the second AZD1222 dose. The TCR sequence derives from an adult who received the AZD1222 COVID-19 vaccine. The DNA of the CDR3 is TGCGCCAGCTCGACCGGGACGGATAGCAATCAGCCCCAGCATTTT. Protein: CASSTGTDSNQPQHF.